These 26 T cell receptor beta chains originate from one sample sequenced in a study of molecular identifiers for immune sequencing clone quantification listed by TCRdb under 2018. The library relied on PCR. The run used a NextSeq 500. Through fastp at Q25 and MiXCR, TCRdb rebuilt clones from the public reads, retaining in-frame beta chains. Each entry is one CDR3 protein sequence, shown with its most common DNA and genes. The sample table shows 300,000 to 400,000 distinct CDR3 sequences, and roughly 24% are seen once. 0.7% to 0.95% of the sample rests with the top ten. Sequenced material: naive CD8+ T cells from blood, with Jurkat cell RNA spiked in. The cell subset or site label here, explained by the study, means: FACS-sorted CD8+CD4-CCR7+CD45RA+ naive T cells. These TCRs come from a human donor in good health. Some libraries in this study had Jurkat cell RNA spiked in.

The chain uses TRBV7-2 and TRBJ2-3; D perhaps matches TRBD2 (6 bases). V was shortened by 4 bases and J by 1 base, with 27 bases between the two germline ends. The CDR3 totals 20 residues. The germline V gene has CDR1 SGHTA and CDR2 FQGNSA. CDR3 DNA: TGTGCCAGCAGCTCCGGGGGTAGCGGAATTACCAGTTACCGCACAGATACGCAGTATTTT. Translation: CASSSGGSGITSYRTDTQYF. The full variable domain, its missing parts supplied by reference TRBV7-2 and TRBJ2-3, is GAGVSQSPSNKVTEKGKDVELRCDPISGHTALYWYRQSLGQGLEFLIYFQGNSAPDKSGLPSDRFSAERTGGSVSTLTIQRTQQEDSAVYLCASSSGGSGITSYRTDTQYFGPGTRLTVL.

The genes are TRBV7-6 and TRBJ1-3; no reliable D call. V gave up 10 bases and J gave up 0 bases, with 13 bases separating them. There are 14 residues in the CDR3. CDR1 is SGHVS, CDR2 FNYEAQ, per germline. The DNA of the CDR3 is TGTGCCACCTCTCCGGCAGTCTCTGGAAACACCATATATTTT. Amino acids: CATSPAVSGNTIYF.

V and J are TRBV29-1 and TRBJ1-2; tentatively, D is TRBD1 (5 bases). This CDR3 spans 15 amino acids. The germline V gene encodes CDR1 SQVTM and CDR2 ANQGSEA. Trimming removed 7 bases at V and 0 bases at J, with 18 bases between. The CDR3 DNA sequence: TGCAGCGCCACAGAGGGACGAGCAACTAACTATGGCTACACCTTC. Its translation: CSATEGRATNYGYTF.

This clonotype has just one count. This is likely a read error, given that the CDR3 carries no conserved phenylalanine or tryptophan at its end. The chain carries TRBV6-5 and TRBJ2-3; D gene uncertain. This CDR3 region has 13 residues. V dropped 2 bases and J dropped 1 base, with 4 bases sitting between them. Germline loops: CDR1 MNHEY, CDR2 SVGAGI. The CDR3 spells CASSYGGTDTQYL. The CDR3 DNA reads TGTGCCAGCAGTTACGGTGGCACAGATACGCAGTATTTA.

The chain links TRBV4-3 to TRBJ2-7; a possible D gene is TRBD2 (6 bases). In germline, CDR1 is LGHNA, CDR2 YSLEER. The germline V and J ends were trimmed by 0 bases and 4 bases, with 13 bases remaining between them. CDR3 length: 15 amino acids. The CDR3 bases are TGCGCCAGCAGCCAAGATCCCACGGGGAGGTACGAGCAGTACTTC. Its protein is CASSQDPTGRYEQYF.

Details on this clonotype: This could be a read error, since a much larger clone is one nucleotide away. V and J are TRBV14 and TRBJ1-1; D gene unclear. Germline loops: CDR1 SGHDN, CDR2 FVKESK. Trimming removed 4 bases from V and 10 bases from J, with 16 bases in between. This CDR3 is 13 amino acids long. The CDR3 coding sequence is TGTGCCAGCAGCCCCTGGACGGGCTCTGGAGCTTTCTTT. Protein sequence: CASSPWTGSGAFF.

This sequence joins TRBV27 and TRBJ2-3, with D perhaps matching TRBD1 (5 bases). The CDR3 sequence is 15 residues long. V gave up 4 bases and J gave up 3 bases, with 14 bases separating them. Per the germline V gene, CDR1 is MNHEY and CDR2 is SMNVEV (reference sequence). In nucleotides, the CDR3 is TGTGCCAGCAGTTCCCCGGGTTCAGGGACAGATACGCAGTATTTT. Translated: CASSSPGSGTDTQYF.

The V gene is TRBV19, the J gene TRBJ1-5; D not certain. The V and J ends lost 7 bases and 5 bases respectively, with 18 bases between them. The CDR3 loop spans 15 amino acids. Germline V gene lookup returns CDR1 LNHDA and CDR2 SQIVND (reference sequence). CDR3 protein: CASKKGPFVHQPQHF. CDR3 nucleotide sequence: TGTGCCAGTAAGAAGGGCCCCTTTGTGCATCAGCCCCAGCATTTT.

This clonotype showed up many times. This chain connects TRBV6-6 to TRBJ2-7, with TRBD1 as a possible D gene (6 bases). The germline V gene has CDR1 MNHNY and CDR2 SVGAGI (reference sequence). V was cut by 4 bases and J by 2 bases, with 12 bases left in between. This CDR3 region has 14 residues. CDR3 protein: CASSFYRETYEQYF. In nucleotides, the CDR3 is TGTGCCAGCAGTTTTTACAGGGAAACCTACGAGCAGTACTTC.

This chain joins TRBV4-3 and TRBJ2-7, with D perhaps being TRBD1 or TRBD2 (6 bases each). V gave up 4 bases and J gave up 2 bases, with 15 bases separating them. CDR1 LGHNA and CDR2 YSLEER come from the germline V gene. CDR3 size: 15 residues. The CDR3 nucleotides read TGCGCCAGCAGCCCGTCGTCGAGGGGGGCCTACGAGCAGTACTTC. Its protein product is CASSPSSRGAYEQYF.

This clonotype was picked up many times. The CDR3 nucleotides are TGCAGCGTTGAATCGGGGGCGGGTATTGTAGATACGCAGTATTTT. This gives the protein CSVESGAGIVDTQYF. The chain employs TRBV29-1 and TRBJ2-3; possibly TRBD1 or TRBD2 for D (6 bases each). The CDR3 runs 15 residues. Trimming took 2 bases from V and 5 from J, leaving 17 bases between them. From germline, CDR1 is SQVTM and CDR2 ANQGSEA.

V usage is TRBV28 and J usage is TRBJ2-7; D may be TRBD1 (6 bases). Trimming removed 6 bases from V and 1 base from J, with 22 bases in between. Germline loops: CDR1 MDHEN, CDR2 SYDVKM. This CDR3 comprises 17 residues. The CDR3: CASRGYRRQAASYEQYF. The CDR3 region has the DNA TGTGCCAGCAGGGGATATAGAAGACAGGCAGCTTCCTACGAGCAGTACTTC.

The chain uses TRBV3-1 and TRBJ2-5; 9 bases agree with TRBD2. The J segment lost 0 bases and the V segment lost 3 bases, leaving 11 bases of the junction unmatched. Germline V CDR1 and CDR2: LGHDT, YNNKEL (reference sequence). There are 18 residues in the CDR3. The CDR3 loop reads CASSQASTSGLDQETQYF. DNA for the CDR3: TGTGCCAGCAGCCAGGCCTCAACTAGCGGGTTAGACCAAGAGACCCAGTACTTC.

For this clonotype: Since no conserved phenylalanine or tryptophan closes the CDR3, a read error is the likely cause. This rearrangement joins TRBV19 to TRBJ1-3; TRBD1 matches 7 bases. Germline trimming cut 8 bases from V and 0 bases from J; bases unmatched to any gene: 13. The CDR3 runs 17 residues. Germline V gene lookup returns CDR1 LNHDA and CDR2 SQIVND (reference sequence). The CDR3 loop is CASSRDRLSSSGNTIYY. For the CDR3, the DNA is TGTGCCAGTTCCCGGGACAGACTCTCCAGCTCTGGAAACACCATATATTAT.

There are a few counts of this clonotype. This chain joins TRBV25-1 and TRBJ2-7; 9 bases align to TRBD2. Trimming took 3 bases from V and 5 from J; bases not matched to a gene: 8. CDR3 size: 15 residues. Germline V lookup: CDR1 MGHDK, CDR2 SYGVNS. CDR3 residues: CASSDRSSGDHEQYF. CDR3 sequence (DNA): TGTGCCAGCAGTGATCGGTCTAGCGGGGACCACGAGCAGTACTTC.

The rearrangement joins TRBV2 to TRBJ2-2; 11 nucleotides line up with TRBD2. The germline CDR1 and CDR2 sequences are SNHLY and FYNNEI. The CDR3 covers 16 residues. Trimming cost V 8 bases and J 5 bases; bases outside gene matches: 10. The CDR3 loop reads CASSSSGGMRTGELFF. The CDR3 coding sequence is TGTGCCAGCTCTTCTAGCGGGGGGATGAGAACCGGGGAGCTGTTTTTT.

A word on this clonotype: A read error may be the cause here, since a much bigger clone is one base away. The chain recombines TRBV10-3 with TRBJ1-1, with 9 bases lining up with TRBD1. With 6 bases clipped from V and 6 bases from J, the junction kept 8 bases outside the gene matches. CDR3 length equals 14 residues. Germline values: CDR1 ENHRY, CDR2 SYGVKD. In DNA form, the CDR3 reads TGTGCCATCAGAGCCGGGACAGGGTGCGCTGAAGCTTTCTTT. Its protein is CAIRAGTGCAEAFF.

This clonotype has a handful of counts. The chain couples TRBV19 to TRBJ2-2; D could derive from TRBD1 or TRBD2 (5 bases each). V dropped 4 bases and J dropped 5 bases, with 14 bases sitting between them. Germline CDR1 reads LNHDA; CDR2 reads SQIVND (reference sequence). The CDR3 is 15 residues long. The DNA of the CDR3 is TGTGCCAGTAGTACCGGGACCCGCGGGACCGGGGAGCTGTTTTTT. The encoded protein is CASSTGTRGTGELFF.

This clonotype has just a few counts. The CDR3 protein is CSARWGVSYEQYF. CDR3 nucleotide sequence: TGCAGTGCTAGGTGGGGGGTCTCCTACGAGCAGTACTTC. J is TRBJ2-7 and V is TRBV20-1, with a weak D call TRBD2 (6 bases). The CDR3 totals 13 residues. V shed 3 bases and J shed 0 bases, with 9 bases lying between them. Germline V lookup: CDR1 DFQATT, CDR2 SNEGSKA (reference sequence).

As to this clonotype: A much larger clone differs by one base, so this may be a read error. This chain links TRBV5-1 with TRBJ2-7; the D gene is possibly TRBD2 (5 bases). From germline, CDR1 is SGHRS and CDR2 YFSETQ. The CDR3 is made up of 15 amino acids. In DNA form, the CDR3 reads TGCGCCAGCGGCTTGGAGCGACTAACTCACTACGAGCAGTACTTC. Its translation is CASGLERLTHYEQYF. The complete variable domain, with remaining parts taken from reference TRBV5-1 and TRBJ2-7, reads KAGVTQTPRYLIKTRGQQVTLSCSPISGHRSVSWYQQTPGQGLQFLFEYFSETQRNKGNFPGRFSGRQFSNSRSEMNVSTLELGDSALYLCASGLERLTHYEQYFGPGTRLTVT.

The chain joins TRBV27 to TRBJ2-3; TRBD2 aligns across 7 bases. Germline values: CDR1 MNHEY, CDR2 SMNVEV (reference sequence). This CDR3 spans 14 amino acids. J was trimmed by 2 bases and V by 5 bases; bases with no gene match: 4. In nucleotides, the CDR3 is TGTGCCAGCAGTCGAGCGGGGCCCACAGATACGCAGTATTTT. This translates into CASSRAGPTDTQYF.

This clonotype was recorded a few times. The chain recombines TRBV29-1 with TRBJ2-1, with D unresolved. Germline CDR1 reads SQVTM; CDR2 reads ANQGSEA. CDR3 length equals 11 residues. V shed 2 bases and J shed 9 bases, with 8 bases lying between them. Here the CDR3 DNA reads TGCAGCGTTGAATTCGGCCTTGAGCAGTTCTTC. It is translated as CSVEFGLEQFF.

This clonotype was counted many times. The rearrangement uses TRBV28 and TRBJ2-3, with D uncertain. The ends were cut back, 7 bases at V and 4 bases at J, with 12 bases in the middle. The V gene's germline CDR1 is MDHEN and CDR2 SYDVKM. The CDR3 is 13 residues long. CDR3 sequence reads: CASTLSSADTQYF. The CDR3 region has the DNA TGTGCCAGCACCCTCAGCAGCGCAGATACGCAGTATTTT.

This clonotype was found a few times. The V call is TRBV29-1, the J call TRBJ1-1; 7 bases agree with TRBD1. The germline V gene encodes CDR1 SQVTM and CDR2 ANQGSEA. The CDR3 loop spans 12 amino acids. Germline trimming cut 4 bases from V and 5 bases from J; bases unmatched to any gene: 4. The CDR3 here is CSVAQQGTEAFF. The CDR3 nucleotides are TGCAGCGTTGCTCAACAGGGGACTGAAGCTTTCTTT. Combining the CDR3 with reference TRBV29-1 and TRBJ1-1 gives the whole variable domain SAVISQKPSRDICQRGTSLTIQCQVDSQVTMMFWYRQQPGQSLTLIATANQGSEATYESGFVIDKFPISRPNLTFSTLTVSNMSPEDSSIYLCSVAQQGTEAFFGQGTRLTVV.

As concerns this clonotype: Given a much more abundant clone one base away, this may be a read error. This chain joins TRBV5-5 and TRBJ2-5; unclear D gene. The CDR3 is 11 amino acids. Germline V gene data show CDR1 as SGHKS and CDR2 as YYEKEE (reference sequence). In DNA, the CDR3 is TGTGCCAGCGGACGCCAGGAGATCCAGTACTTC. It translates to CASGRQEIQYF.

With respect to this clonotype: No conserved phenylalanine or tryptophan ends this CDR3, so it is likely a read error. The chain joins TRBV20-1 to TRBJ1-1, with D perhaps matching TRBD1 (5 bases). V was clipped by 0 bases and J by 8 bases, with 13 bases between them. The CDR3 runs to 13 residues. CDR1 is DFQATT and CDR2 is SNEGSKA in the germline V gene (reference sequence). Here the CDR3 reads CSAREGPREEAFL. The CDR3 nucleotides read TGCAGTGCTAGAGAGGGACCGAGAGAGGAAGCTTTCCTT.